One and the same sample provided the 23 T cell receptor beta chains below, sequenced in a study of early T cells in non-severe SARS-CoV-2 infection (dated by TCRdb to about 2021). Library generation was performed with 5' RACE. The instrument given in TCRdb is NextSeq 500. TCRdb reanalyzed the raw reads on its own, using fastp at Q25 for trimming and MiXCR for clone calling, and kept in-frame beta chains. Identical CDR3 protein sequences are pooled into one entry, listed with their most common genes and DNA. This sample comprises approximately 47,000 distinct CDR3 sequences, about a tenth of them detected only once. The ten largest clones add up to roughly 4.8% of the sample. Material: whole blood, obtained at baseline. The receptors shown here come from an adult who was a healthcare worker with PCR-confirmed SARS-CoV-2 infection or an uninfected control (not recorded which).

The chain employs TRBV12-3 or TRBV12-4 and TRBJ1-4; TRBD1 aligns across 7 bases. This CDR3 has 13 amino acids. The ends lost 2 bases at V and 8 bases at J; junction bases unmatched: 2. CDR3 DNA sequence: TGTGCCAGCAGTTTATACAGGGGCGAAAAACTGTTTTTT. Translating gives CASSLYRGEKLFF.

The chain carries TRBV7-2 and TRBJ2-5, with 9 positions matching TRBD2. Germline-derived CDR1 and CDR2 are SGHTA and FQGNSA. This CDR3 contains 15 residues. Unmatched junction bases numbered 6, after V lost 5 bases and J lost 2 bases. Here the CDR3 reads CASSGSGGPQETQYF. CDR3 DNA: TGTGCCAGCAGCGGGAGCGGGGGGCCTCAAGAGACCCAGTACTTC.

This clonotype has a count of ten or more. J is TRBJ1-1 and V is TRBV2; D call uncertain. There are 13 residues in the CDR3. V dropped 7 bases and J dropped 0 bases, with 9 bases sitting between them. CDR1 is SNHLY and CDR2 is FYNNEI in the germline V gene. CDR3 bases: TGTGCCAGCAACCAGCTGATGAACACTGAAGCTTTCTTT. Its protein is CASNQLMNTEAFF.

This clonotype was observed a handful of times. V and J are TRBV28 and TRBJ1-1; TRBD1 aligns across 7 bases. Germline trimming cut 5 bases from V and 3 bases from J; bases unmatched to any gene: 9. CDR3 length: 15 amino acids. Germline CDR1 is MDHEN and CDR2 is SYDVKM. The CDR3 DNA reads TGTGCCAGCAGTGGGACAGTACTCATGGACACTGAAGCTTTCTTT. It is translated as CASSGTVLMDTEAFF.

The rearrangement links TRBV7-2 to TRBJ2-3; 10 bases fit TRBD2. The germline gives CDR1 SGHTA, CDR2 FQGNSA. The CDR3 covers 17 residues. J gave up 5 bases and V 5 bases, and 13 bases lay outside the gene matches. DNA for the CDR3: TGTGCCAGCAGCCCCCAACTAGCGGGGCCGGGGGTAGATACGCAGTATTTT. Protein sequence: CASSPQLAGPGVDTQYF.

The rearrangement uses TRBV7-2 and TRBJ2-5; D not certain. The CDR3 is made up of 13 amino acids. With 1 base removed from V and 1 base from J, the gap between germline ends came to 4 bases. Germline V gene sequence: CDR1 SGHTA, CDR2 FQGNSA. CDR3 DNA sequence: TGTGCCAGCAGCTTAGTTTTCCAAGAGACCCAGTACTTC. Translating gives CASSLVFQETQYF.

This clonotype was counted only a few times. V and J are TRBV6-6 and TRBJ2-7; the D gene is possibly TRBD2 (6 bases). Germline loops: CDR1 MNHNY, CDR2 SVGAGI (reference sequence). Trimming pared 2 bases from V and 3 bases from J, leaving 14 bases between. The CDR3 is 15 residues long. The CDR3 reads CASSYPEGQYYEQYF. The DNA for the CDR3 is TGTGCCAGCAGTTACCCGGAGGGTCAATACTACGAGCAGTACTTC.

The sample holds a few counts of this clonotype. The chain couples TRBV30 to TRBJ1-2; D not resolved. The CDR3 consists of 13 residues. Per germline, CDR1 GTSNPN and CDR2 SVGIG (reference sequence). V was clipped by 4 bases and J by 0 bases, with 9 bases between them. CDR3 nucleotide sequence: TGTGCCTGGACTTTAATGACTAACTATGGCTACACCTTC. This translates into CAWTLMTNYGYTF.

This chain uses TRBV4-2 with TRBJ1-1; perhaps TRBD1 as D (5 bases). From germline, CDR1 is LGHNA and CDR2 YNFKEQ. V shed 4 bases and J shed 6 bases, with 21 bases lying between them. The CDR3 is 16 residues long. Written as DNA, the CDR3 is TGTGCCAGCAGCCCCCAAACGTCCGGGACGATGGCTGAAGCTTTCTTT. Translating it yields CASSPQTSGTMAEAFF.

The rearrangement joins TRBV6-1 to TRBJ2-1; TRBD2 matches at 9 bases. Trimming removed 7 bases from V and 2 bases from J; junction bases left unmatched: 9. Looked up from germline, CDR1 is MNHNS and CDR2 is SASEGT. This CDR3 region has 16 residues. CDR3 protein: CASTSKREATYNEQFF. CDR3 sequence (DNA): TGTGCCAGCACGTCGAAGCGGGAGGCCACCTACAATGAGCAGTTCTTC.

This clonotype has just a few counts. This chain joins TRBV29-1 and TRBJ2-3; no firm D call. The CDR3 contains 12 residues. V was shortened by 8 bases and J by 0 bases, with 9 bases between the two germline ends. Germline lookup yields CDR1 SQVTM and CDR2 ANQGSEA. The CDR3: CSLGRSTDTQYF. The DNA of the CDR3 is TGCAGCCTCGGGCGAAGCACAGATACGCAGTATTTT.

V gene TRBV28 combines with J gene TRBJ1-4; unclear D gene. Germline CDR1 MDHEN, CDR2 SYDVKM. V gave up 3 bases and J gave up 0 bases, with 5 bases separating them. The CDR3 is 14 amino acids. This CDR3 is CASSFGATNEKLFF. CDR3 bases: TGTGCCAGCAGTTTTGGGGCAACTAATGAAAAACTGTTTTTT.

This clonotype was seen more than once but under ten times. The J gene is TRBJ1-2, the V gene TRBV4-2, with 8 nucleotides matching TRBD1. Germline-derived CDR1 and CDR2 are LGHNA and YNFKEQ. The V gene end was trimmed by 6 bases and the J gene end by 0 bases; junction bases not matched to a gene: 3. The CDR3 has 14 amino acids. CDR3: CASSSDRANYGYTF. Written as DNA, the CDR3 is TGTGCCAGCAGTTCGGACAGGGCTAACTATGGCTACACCTTC.

The chain uses TRBV18 and TRBJ1-5; TRBD1 aligns across 7 bases. J gave up 5 bases and V 6 bases, and 10 bases lay outside the gene matches. The CDR3 spans 15 residues. Germline lookup yields CDR1 KGHSH and CDR2 LQKENI. CDR3 amino acids: CASSLKQGLDQPQHF. The CDR3 DNA follows: TGTGCCAGCTCCCTAAAACAGGGGCTAGATCAGCCCCAGCATTTT.

This clonotype was seen a handful of times. V usage is TRBV29-1 and J usage is TRBJ2-1; TRBD1 is a possible D gene (7 bases). V lost 5 bases and J 0 bases, leaving 11 bases between the germline ends. This CDR3 contains 14 residues. Germline lookup yields CDR1 SQVTM and CDR2 ANQGSEA. CDR3 residues: CSVQGGSSYNEQFF. For the CDR3, the DNA is TGCAGCGTTCAGGGGGGAAGCTCCTACAATGAGCAGTTCTTC.

J is TRBJ1-1 and V is TRBV7-6; D is undetermined. In germline, CDR1 is SGHVS, CDR2 FNYEAQ. This CDR3 is built from 14 residues. V was pared by 5 bases and J by 5 bases, with 15 bases between. The CDR3 DNA reads TGTGCCAGCAGCCACGGGTCCTTGGGTACTGAAGCTTTCTTT. Translation: CASSHGSLGTEAFF. Complete variable domain (other parts from reference TRBV7-6 and TRBJ1-1): GAGVSQSPRYKVTKRGQDVALRCDPISGHVSLYWYRQALGQGPEFLTYFNYEAQQDKSGLPNDRFSAERPEGSISTLTIQRTEQRDSAMYRCASSHGSLGTEAFFGQGTRLTVV.

This clonotype was counted between two and nine times. This rearrangement joins TRBV10-3 to TRBJ2-3; no reliable D call. The CDR3 sequence is 13 residues long. In germline, CDR1 is ENHRY, CDR2 SYGVKD. The germline V and J ends were trimmed by 7 bases and 1 base, with 9 bases remaining between them. DNA for the CDR3: TGTGCCATCACGGCGATGGGCACAGATACGCAGTATTTT. The encoded protein is CAITAMGTDTQYF.

This clonotype was picked up a small number of times. This sequence joins TRBV12-3 or TRBV12-4 and TRBJ1-1; D remains unclear. V was clipped by 1 base and J by 4 bases, with 10 bases between them. This CDR3 is 14 amino acids long. CDR3 region: CASSLGSEGTEAFF. The CDR3 DNA is TGTGCCAGCAGTTTAGGGAGCGAGGGCACTGAAGCTTTCTTT.

The chain has TRBV30 and TRBJ1-4; D not certain. Germline V gives CDR1 GTSNPN, CDR2 SVGIG (reference sequence). This CDR3 comprises 12 residues. The V and J ends lost 2 bases and 4 bases respectively, with 5 bases between them. In nucleotides, the CDR3 is TGTGCCTGGAGTCCCAGTAATGAAAAACTGTTTTTT. This translates into CAWSPSNEKLFF.

This clonotype was recorded at least ten times. The chain is built from TRBV7-9 and TRBJ2-3; 10 bases are a match to TRBD2. From germline, CDR1 is SEHNR and CDR2 FQNEAQ (reference sequence). With V trimmed by 6 bases and J by 4 bases, 10 bases remained unmatched. There are 16 residues in the CDR3. The CDR3 is CASRPPSGSPPDTQYF. The DNA of the CDR3 is TGTGCCAGCAGACCCCCTAGCGGGAGCCCCCCAGATACGCAGTATTTT.

This clonotype was observed a single time. The chain carries TRBV7-6 and TRBJ2-7, with 8 bases fitting TRBD1. The CDR3 consists of 16 residues. V shed 5 bases, J shed 2 bases, and the junction held 11 bases outside the gene matches. Germline V gene lookup returns CDR1 SGHVS and CDR2 FNYEAQ. The CDR3 coding sequence is TGTGCCAGCAGCCTCGGACAGGGCCCGTTAACCTACGAGCAGTACTTC. This codes for CASSLGQGPLTYEQYF.

Ten or more counts support this clonotype. The CDR3 sequence is CSARGKTGGELFF. As DNA, the CDR3 is TGCAGTGCTAGGGGGAAGACGGGCGGGGAGCTGTTTTTT. The genes are TRBV20-1 and TRBJ2-2; no reliable D call. V gave up 3 bases and J gave up 7 bases, with 12 bases separating them. The CDR3 covers 13 residues. Germline-derived CDR1 and CDR2 are DFQATT and SNEGSKA (reference sequence).

The CDR3 DNA is TGTGCCAGCAGTCTGGGGACAGGGTTTGGCGAGCAGTACTTC. It codes for CASSLGTGFGEQYF. The chain carries TRBV12-3 or TRBV12-4 and TRBJ2-7; 9 bases match TRBD1. The CDR3 extends over 14 amino acids. Trimming took 5 bases from V and 6 from J; bases not matched to a gene: 8.